This TCR beta chain was obtained from a study of cytomegalovirus exposure and HLA in healthy donors. Samples came from healthy bone marrow donors. This clone appeared once. From germline, CDR1 is MNHGY and CDR2 SAAAGT. Trimming took off 10 bases at V and 2 bases at J, with 21 bases between the two ends. This CDR3 comprises 15 residues. Primers for the PCR totalled 60 Vbeta and 13 Jbeta. Clones were read by immunoSEQ multiplex PCR, and TCRdb kept only the in-frame ones, dropping some. The data show around 210,000 clones, roughly 78% seen once. Sample: PBMCs. This sequence joins TRBV6-8 and TRBJ2-7; TRBD1 might be the D (6 bases). This clonotype was sampled from a boy younger than 18 in good health and CMV-seronegative. DNA of the CDR3: TGTGCCAACTCACTGGTGGGGGCCTTCCCCTACGAGCAGTACTTC. Translating it yields CANSLVGAFPYEQYF.